These T cell receptor beta chains were read from a single sample in a study of T cell repertoires in cytomegalovirus infection. One entry per CDR3 protein, called by TCRdb with MiXCR from the reads. The table lists around 900,000 distinct CDR3 sequences, roughly 30% of them singletons. Antigens of these TCRs are unknown. The material was cultured CD8+ T cells from PBMCs, obtained from culture after CMV antigen stimulation. The source is a human donor in good health (CMV status not recorded). Some clones in this sample may be carry-over from other donors' samples. The CDR3 runs from the conserved cysteine through the conserved F or W. The D gene is left open where the match is weak. The size of a clone is reported for some rows only, either as once, few or many, or as a class for expanded clones.

J gene | clone size | CDR3 length | V gene | D gene | CDR3 protein | CDR3 DNA
TRBJ2-3 | . | 16 | TRBV27 | . | CASSFSLLRRTDTQYF | TGTGCCAGCAGTTTCTCCCTCCTTCGTCGCACAGATACGCAGTATTTT
TRBJ1-1 | . | 17 | TRBV12-3/TRBV12-4 | . | CASRFFGGDTLNTEAFF | TGTGCCAGCAGGTTTTTTGGGGGGGACACCCTGAACACTGAAGCTTTCTTT
TRBJ2-2 | . | 15 | TRBV6-1 | . | CASSEPFGGTGELFF | TGTGCCAGCAGTGAGCCTTTTGGAGGGACCGGGGAGCTGTTTTTT
TRBJ1-1 | . | 15 | TRBV18 | . | CASSPPERVGTEAFF | TGTGCCAGCTCACCACCTGAGAGGGTCGGCACTGAAGCTTTCTTT
TRBJ1-4 | . | 14 | TRBV6-6 | . | CASSYTTGNEKLFF | TGTGCCAGCAGTTATACAACAGGAAATGAAAAACTGTTTTTT
TRBJ2-1 | few | 16 | TRBV10-3 | TRBD2 | CAISDGTRDGKIEQFF | TGTGCCATCAGTGATGGGACTAGGGATGGAAAGATTGAGCAGTTCTTC
TRBJ2-7 | . | 14 | TRBV6-2/TRBV6-3 | TRBD2 | CASSSLAGEYEQYF | TGTGCCAGCAGTTCCCTAGCGGGGGAATACGAGCAGTACTTC
TRBJ1-1 | many | 14 | TRBV7-8 | TRBD1 | CASSLGTGPTEAFF | TGTGCCAGCAGCTTAGGGACAGGGCCTACTGAAGCTTTCTTT
TRBJ2-5 | . | 16 | TRBV7-9 | TRBD1 | CASSLGGQGAKETQYF | TGTGCCAGCAGCTTAGGTGGACAGGGAGCAAAAGAGACCCAGTACTTC
TRBJ1-1 | . | 16 | TRBV7-9 | . | CASSFEWDKGDTEAFF | TGTGCCAGCAGCTTCGAGTGGGACAAAGGTGACACTGAAGCTTTCTTT